The 2 T cell receptor beta chains below come from one sample, sequenced in a study (dated by TCRdb to the mid-2010s). Receptors were amplified or captured by 5' RACE. TCRdb names Illumina MiSeq as the instrument used. Starting from the raw public reads, TCRdb applied fastp trimming at Q25, assembled clones with MiXCR and retained in-frame beta chains. Identical CDR3 proteins give one entry, which carries the most common genes and DNA. The sample includes fewer than 40,000 distinct CDR3 sequences, with roughly 24% observed a single time. The ten top clones hold roughly 4% of the sample. The sequenced material came from memory CD4+ T cells sorted from blood. This specimen's cell subset or site label, interpreted: memory CD4+ T cells, CD4+CD45RO+CD25-. The receptor source for this set is a female donor with breast cancer.

This clonotype was recorded a few times. A much more abundant neighbour one base away suggests this may be a read error. The rearrangement uses TRBV6-5 and TRBJ2-1; 8 positions agree with TRBD2. Germline V gene lookup returns CDR1 MNHEY and CDR2 SVGAGI. J lost 9 bases, V lost 11 bases, and 18 bases had no gene match. The CDR3 sequence is 15 residues long. CDR3 sequence reads: CAGIRAPGLAGEQFF. The CDR3 DNA reads as TGTGCCGGCATACGTGCCCCCGGACTAGCCGGTGAGCAGTTCTTC.

This clonotype was seen many times. The gene calls are TRBV6-5 and TRBJ2-1; 9 nucleotides agree with TRBD2. Germline trimming cut 5 bases from V and 4 bases from J; bases unmatched to any gene: 6. The CDR3 is made up of 15 amino acids. Germline lookup yields CDR1 MNHEY and CDR2 SVGAGI. Here the CDR3 reads CASSTERGAYNEQFF. The CDR3, as DNA: TGTGCCAGCAGTACCGAGCGGGGGGCTTACAATGAGCAGTTCTTC.